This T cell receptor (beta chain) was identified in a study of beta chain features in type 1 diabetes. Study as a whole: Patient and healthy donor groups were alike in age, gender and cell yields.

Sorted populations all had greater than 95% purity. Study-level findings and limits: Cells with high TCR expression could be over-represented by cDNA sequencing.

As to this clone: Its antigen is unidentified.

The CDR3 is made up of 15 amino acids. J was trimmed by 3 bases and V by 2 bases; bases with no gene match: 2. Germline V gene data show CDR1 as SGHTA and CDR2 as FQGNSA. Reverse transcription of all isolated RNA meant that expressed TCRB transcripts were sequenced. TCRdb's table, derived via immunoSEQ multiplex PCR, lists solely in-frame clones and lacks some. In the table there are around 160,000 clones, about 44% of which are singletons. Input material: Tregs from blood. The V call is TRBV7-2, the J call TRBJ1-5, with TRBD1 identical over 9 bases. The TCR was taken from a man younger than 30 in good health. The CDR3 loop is CASSLRTGDNQPQHF. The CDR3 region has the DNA TGTGCCAGCAGCTTAAGGACAGGGGACAATCAGCCCCAGCATTTT. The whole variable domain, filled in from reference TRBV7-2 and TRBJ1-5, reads GAGVSQSPSNKVTEKGKDVELRCDPISGHTALYWYRQSLGQGLEFLIYFQGNSAPDKSGLPSDRFSAERTGGSVSTLTIQRTQQEDSAVYLCASSLRTGDNQPQHFGDGTRLSIL.